These 17 T cell receptor beta chains came from one sample sequenced in a study of cytomegalovirus exposure and HLA in healthy donors. This PCR relied on a set of 60 Vbeta primers and 13 Jbeta primers. TCRdb keeps only in-frame clones here, not all; method: immunoSEQ multiplex PCR. The sample holds some 150,000 clones, roughly 77% seen once. Sequenced input: PBMCs. Source of these receptors: a human donor in good health.

This clone was seen just once. The chain is built from TRBV28 and TRBJ2-3, with a possible D match to TRBD2 (6 bases). This CDR3 is 16 amino acids long. Germline CDR1 and CDR2: MDHEN and SYDVKM. V was cut by 5 bases and J by 6 bases, with 21 bases left in between. For the CDR3, the DNA is TGTGCCAGCAGTCCCAGGTGGCGGGACTTAGCGGATACGCAGTATTTT. As protein: CASSPRWRDLADTQYF.

The chain recombines TRBV11-3 with TRBJ2-2, with TRBD2 identical over 7 bases. The V gene's germline CDR1 is SGHNT and CDR2 YENEEA. The CDR3 extends over 15 amino acids. V shed 6 bases, J shed 0 bases, and the junction held 4 bases outside the gene matches. This CDR3 is CASSSGTTNTGELFF. The CDR3 DNA is TGTGCCAGCAGTTCTGGGACTACGAACACCGGGGAGCTGTTTTTT.

V is TRBV28 and J is TRBJ1-5; D is perhaps TRBD1 (6 bases). V lost 3 bases, J lost 7 bases, and 19 bases lay in between. The CDR3 has 16 residues. Germline-derived CDR1 and CDR2 are MDHEN and SYDVKM. The CDR3 nucleotides are TGTGCCAGCAGTTTTGCGGGGGGGGGCTCGGGACAGCCCCAGCATTTT. Residues: CASSFAGGGSGQPQHF.

This rearrangement joins TRBV7-9 to TRBJ1-2; TRBD1 is a possible D gene (5 bases). The germline V gene has CDR1 SEHNR and CDR2 FQNEAQ (reference sequence). CDR3 length: 15 amino acids. V lost 6 bases and J lost 8, with 22 bases in between. The CDR3 here is CASSNPTDLFRGYTF. CDR3 DNA: TGTGCCAGCAGTAACCCGACAGACTTGTTCCGGGGCTACACCTTC. Variable domain in full (rest from reference TRBV7-9 and TRBJ1-2): DTGVSQNPRHKITKRGQNVTFRCDPISEHNRLYWYRQTLGQGPEFLTYFQNEAQLEKSRLLSDRFSAERPKGSFSTLEIQRTEQGDSAMYLCASSNPTDLFRGYTFGSGTRLTVV.

The genes are TRBV7-5 and TRBJ1-2; the D call TRBD1 from the table was never checked on the DNA. TRBV7-5 is flagged as a pseudogene. The CDR3 runs 18 residues. The CDR3 loop reads CVSANRGGALENFKGYTF. CDR3 in DNA: TGTGTCAGCGCCAACAGGGGGGGGGCGCTGGAGAATTTTAAGGGCTACACCTTC.

The chain recombines TRBV5-1 with TRBJ2-3; D call uncertain. The V gene's germline CDR1 is SGHRS and CDR2 YFSETQ. The CDR3 is 15 residues long. V shed 0 bases and J shed 2 bases, with 10 bases lying between them. The CDR3: CASSLGGRNTDTQYF. The CDR3 region has the DNA TGCGCCAGCAGCTTGGGTGGCAGAAACACAGATACGCAGTATTTT.

V gene TRBV19 combines with J gene TRBJ2-1; unclear D gene. V lost 4 bases, J lost 0 bases, and 7 bases lay in between. Germline-derived CDR1 and CDR2 are LNHDA and SQIVND (reference sequence). This CDR3 contains 14 residues. For the CDR3, the DNA is TGTGCCAGTAGTAGGGCCTCCTCCTACAATGAGCAGTTCTTC. It yields the protein CASSRASSYNEQFF. The full variable domain, with the rest looked up from reference TRBV19 and TRBJ2-1, is DGGITQSPKYLFRKEGQNVTLSCEQNLNHDAMYWYRQDPGQGLRLIYYSQIVNDFQKGDIAEGYSVSREKKESFPLTVTSAQKNPTAFYLCASSRASSYNEQFFGPGTRLTVL.

A single count supports this clone. The gene calls are TRBV2 and TRBJ2-2; TRBD1 agrees at 9 bases. This CDR3 spans 15 amino acids. Germline V gene sequence: CDR1 SNHLY, CDR2 FYNNEI. J gave up 6 bases and V 9 bases, and 11 bases lay outside the gene matches. CDR3 nucleotide sequence: TGTGCCAGGGAGAGGGATACAGGGGGCTCCGGGGAGCTGTTTTTT. As protein: CARERDTGGSGELFF.

This chain joins TRBV7-8 and TRBJ1-5, with D tentatively TRBD1 (6 bases). Trimming shortened V by 2 bases and J by 4 bases, and 12 bases separated the two germline ends. The CDR3 covers 15 residues. Germline assignment: CDR1 SGHVS and CDR2 FQNEAQ. DNA of the CDR3: TGTGCCAGCAGCTTACGAGGGGGTCCGAATCAGCCCCAGCATTTT. Its protein product is CASSLRGGPNQPQHF.

The chain uses TRBV2 and TRBJ2-1, with a tentative D call TRBD1 (7 bases). In germline, CDR1 is SNHLY, CDR2 FYNNEI. The CDR3 is 12 amino acids. Between the trimmed V and J ends, which lost 3 bases and 14 bases, there was a span of 14 bases. In DNA form, the CDR3 reads TGTGCCAGCAGTGATAGGGGGCGGGACGAGTTCTTC. It codes for CASSDRGRDEFF.

Worth noting for this clone: An end of the junction does not agree with germline; a read error may underlie this. The V and J genes are TRBV28 and TRBJ1-3; 7 positions match TRBD1. Germline CDR1 is MDHEN and CDR2 is SYDVKM. CDR3 length equals 12 residues. CDR3 DNA: TGTGCCAGCAGTTTCCGGGACAGTTTGGTGCATTTT. It codes for CASSFRDSLVHF.

The chain carries TRBV28 and TRBJ1-5, with D perhaps TRBD1 (6 bases). Germline assignment: CDR1 MDHEN and CDR2 SYDVKM. There are 14 residues in the CDR3. The V end lost 6 bases, the J end lost 2 bases, and 11 bases lay between the germline ends. The CDR3 is CASRAPGGNQPQHF. The DNA of the CDR3 is TGTGCCAGCAGGGCACCAGGGGGCAATCAGCCCCAGCATTTT.

The J gene is TRBJ1-5, the V gene TRBV27; possibly TRBD1 for D (6 bases). The V and J ends lost 1 base and 2 bases respectively, with 9 bases between them. This CDR3 comprises 15 residues. Germline CDR1 and CDR2: MNHEY and SMNVEV (reference sequence). The DNA of the CDR3 is TGTGCCAGCAGTTTATTTGGGGGCGGCAATCAGCCCCAGCATTTT. This gives the protein CASSLFGGGNQPQHF.

The V and J genes are TRBV27 and TRBJ1-1; TRBD1 is a possible D gene (5 bases). V lost 3 bases and J lost 0, with 8 bases in between. This CDR3 has 14 amino acids. Germline values: CDR1 MNHEY, CDR2 SMNVEV (reference sequence). The CDR3, as DNA: TGTGCCAGCAGTTTCCAGGGATTGAACACTGAAGCTTTCTTT. Translated: CASSFQGLNTEAFF.

The chain combines TRBV30 with TRBJ1-3; D unresolved. Germline V gene sequence: CDR1 GTSNPN, CDR2 SVGIG (reference sequence). The CDR3 spans 12 residues. V was clipped by 5 bases and J by 0 bases, with 5 bases between them. The CDR3 here is CAWGSSGNTIYF. The DNA for the CDR3 is TGTGCCTGGGGGAGCTCTGGAAACACCATATATTTT.

J is TRBJ2-5 and V is TRBV12-5, with 10 bases matching TRBD2. The trim removed 5 bases at V and 3 bases at J, leaving 3 bases unmatched. This CDR3 comprises 14 residues. Germline V gene lookup returns CDR1 LGHNT and CDR2 FRNRAP. CDR3 bases: TGTGCTAGTGGTCCTGGACTAGCGGAAGAGACCCAGTACTTC. This encodes CASGPGLAEETQYF.

This chain uses TRBV7-6 with TRBJ1-2; maybe TRBD1 (6 bases). This CDR3 is 14 amino acids long. Germline-derived CDR1 and CDR2 are SGHVS and FNYEAQ. The V end lost 5 bases, the J end lost 4 bases, and 14 bases lay between the germline ends. The CDR3: CASSPGGNGYGYTF. Written as DNA, the CDR3 is TGTGCCAGCAGCCCGGGGGGCAACGGCTATGGCTACACCTTC.